These 21 T cell receptor beta chains came from one sample sequenced in a study of T-cell memory formation after mild COVID-19. TCRdb ran MiXCR on the 5' RACE reads and lists one entry per CDR3 protein. The top ten hold under 15% of the sample, which has over 450,000 distinct CDR3 sequences, about a fifth seen once. The sample was PBMCs or a T cell subset sorted from them (not recorded which). The receptor set was obtained from an adult woman who had mild COVID-19 (a few samples of this study predate the infection). Cell type and time point are not known.

This clonotype has more than one count but fewer than ten. DNA of the CDR3: TGTGCCAGCAGCCAGGAGGGACAGGGGGCCACAGATACGCAGTATTTT. It specifies CASSQEGQGATDTQYF. The V call is TRBV4-2, the J call TRBJ2-3, with TRBD1 identical over 12 bases. The CDR3 is 16 amino acids. The V segment lost 3 bases and the J segment 2 bases; nucleotides outside the gene matches: 3. Germline lookup yields CDR1 LGHNA and CDR2 YNFKEQ.

This clonotype was picked up one time. The rearrangement joins TRBV19 to TRBJ2-6, with 8 bases lining up with TRBD1. The junction had 13 bases not matched to a gene; V was cut back by 2 bases and J by 1 base. CDR1 and CDR2 (germline): LNHDA, SQIVND (reference sequence). This CDR3 contains 20 residues. CDR3 sequence: CASSISRDRRSGSGANVLTF. As DNA, the CDR3 is TGTGCCAGTAGTATATCCCGGGACAGGCGTTCGGGGTCTGGGGCCAACGTCCTGACTTTC. Filled out from reference TRBV19 and TRBJ2-6, the complete variable domain reads DGGITQSPKYLFRKEGQNVTLSCEQNLNHDAMYWYRQDPGQGLRLIYYSQIVNDFQKGDIAEGYSVSREKKESFPLTVTSAQKNPTAFYLCASSISRDRRSGSGANVLTFGAGSRLTVL.

The CDR3 DNA reads TGTGCCAGTAAACGACAGGGGGAGAACACCGGGGAGCTGTTTTTT. Its protein product is CASKRQGENTGELFF. This chain joins TRBV2 and TRBJ2-2, with 9 bases aligning to TRBD1. Germline-derived CDR1 and CDR2 are SNHLY and FYNNEI. J lost 1 base, V lost 9 bases, and 6 bases had no gene match. CDR3 length: 15 residues. Full variable domain (outside the CDR3, taken from reference TRBV2 and TRBJ2-2): EPEVTQTPSHQVTQMGQEVILRCVPISNHLYFYWYRQILGQKVEFLVSFYNNEISEKSEIFDDQFSVERPDGSNFTLKIRSTKLEDSAMYFCASKRQGENTGELFFGEGSRLTVL.

This clonotype showed up many times. V and J are TRBV7-2 and TRBJ1-5; maybe TRBD1 (5 bases). Germline CDR1 SGHTA, CDR2 FQGNSA. The CDR3 extends over 15 amino acids. Trimming removed 1 base at V and 7 bases at J, with 14 bases between. CDR3 DNA: TGTGCCAGCAGCTTAGGGTTGTTGGGGCAACAGCCCCAGCATTTT. The encoded protein is CASSLGLLGQQPQHF.

The chain recombines TRBV20-1 with TRBJ2-1; 11 bases fit TRBD2. The V and J ends lost 6 bases and 3 bases, in that order; junction bases with no gene match: 7. Germline loops: CDR1 DFQATT, CDR2 SNEGSKA (reference sequence). The CDR3 is made up of 15 amino acids. CDR3 residues: CSAPLAGANYNEQFF. For the CDR3, the DNA is TGCAGTGCCCCACTAGCGGGGGCCAACTACAATGAGCAGTTCTTC.

The J gene is TRBJ2-7, the V gene TRBV6-1; D may match TRBD1 or TRBD2 (5 bases each). The CDR3 has 15 amino acids. With 6 bases removed from V and 0 bases from J, the gap between germline ends came to 15 bases. CDR1 and CDR2 from the germline V gene are MNHNS and SASEGT. This CDR3 reads CASRIEGIGSYEQYF. CDR3 sequence (DNA): TGTGCCAGCAGAATTGAGGGGATAGGCTCCTACGAGCAGTACTTC.

The chain carries TRBV2 and TRBJ1-2; D ambiguous. The V and J ends lost 0 bases and 6 bases respectively, with 11 bases between them. The CDR3 runs 14 residues. Germline CDR1 SNHLY, CDR2 FYNNEI. The CDR3 region has the DNA TGTGCCAGCAGTGAAGCGAGGTGGGGAGATGGCTACACCTTC. Residues: CASSEARWGDGYTF.

The rearrangement joins TRBV20-1 to TRBJ2-1; 7 bases fit TRBD2. Trimming took 1 base from V and 7 from J; bases not matched to a gene: 1. Germline CDR1 is DFQATT and CDR2 is SNEGSKA (reference sequence). The CDR3 has 12 amino acids. CDR3 nucleotides: TGCAGTGCTAGAGTGGGGGGGAATGAGCAGTTCTTC. Protein: CSARVGGNEQFF.

The chain is built from TRBV7-3 and TRBJ2-5; the match to TRBD1 covers 8 bases. The CDR3 runs 15 residues. V lost 6 bases, J lost 4 bases, and 10 bases stayed unmatched. The germline CDR1 and CDR2 sequences are SGHTA and FQGTGA. CDR3 in amino acids: CASSPGQGGTETQYF. The DNA for the CDR3 is TGTGCCAGCAGTCCTGGACAGGGTGGGACAGAGACCCAGTACTTC.

V usage is TRBV12-3 or TRBV12-4 and J usage is TRBJ2-3; D remains unclear. Deletions cut 6 bases from V and 6 bases from J, with 22 bases between. This CDR3 is built from 16 residues. CDR3 loop: CASSRVALLGRDTQYF. CDR3 coding DNA: TGTGCCAGCAGCCGCGTCGCCCTGTTAGGAAGGGATACGCAGTATTTT.

Remarks on this clonotype: This likely comes from a read error, as the CDR3 has no conserved phenylalanine or tryptophan at its end. The limits of the CDR3 on the DNA are not certain, so only TCRdb's listed CDR3 is given. The J gene is TRBJ1-2, the V gene TRBV20-1; TRBD1 is taken as the D call from the table, unchecked against the DNA. Germline assignment: CDR1 DFQATT and CDR2 SNEGSKA (reference sequence). Inclusive of both ends, the CDR3 amounts to 10 amino acids. The CDR3 is CSARGGGTVL.

The sample holds a few counts of this clonotype. The chain uses TRBV12-3 or TRBV12-4 and TRBJ1-2; possibly TRBD1 for D (5 bases). Trimming shortened V by 2 bases and J by 6 bases, and 10 bases separated the two germline ends. This CDR3 is built from 13 residues. The CDR3 loop is CASSLWGRNGYTF. The CDR3 DNA reads as TGTGCCAGCAGTTTATGGGGGAGGAATGGCTACACCTTC.

V and J are TRBV6-6 and TRBJ2-7, with 7 bases that match TRBD1. CDR1 and CDR2 (germline): MNHNY, SVGAGI (reference sequence). The CDR3 consists of 16 residues. The V gene end was trimmed by 6 bases and the J gene end by 3 bases; junction bases not matched to a gene: 14. CDR3 DNA sequence: TGTGCCAGCAGCAAGGCAGGGGGAGAATATTTCTACGAGCAGTACTTC. It codes for CASSKAGGEYFYEQYF.

This clonotype was seen a handful of times. The chain is built from TRBV14 and TRBJ1-1, with 9 bases that match TRBD1. The CDR3 spans 17 residues. Losses at the gene ends were 4 bases for V and 6 bases for J; bases not matched to a gene: 15. Germline V gives CDR1 SGHDN, CDR2 FVKESK. CDR3 region: CASSPFPGQGLGSEAFF. The CDR3 DNA is TGTGCCAGCAGCCCCTTCCCGGGACAGGGTCTGGGATCTGAAGCTTTCTTT.

The chain is built from TRBV20-1 and TRBJ1-2; D is unresolved. The germline V and J ends were trimmed by 0 bases and 6 bases, with 17 bases remaining between them. This CDR3 spans 15 amino acids. Germline V gene lookup returns CDR1 DFQATT and CDR2 SNEGSKA (reference sequence). The CDR3 DNA reads TGCAGTGCTAGAGAGGAACCATTCTCGGGCCATGGCTACACCTTC. Its translation is CSAREEPFSGHGYTF.

This clonotype was counted once. The V and J genes are TRBV19 and TRBJ1-1; D is undetermined. CDR3 length equals 19 residues. Germline V CDR1 and CDR2: LNHDA, SQIVND (reference sequence). With 3 bases removed from V and 0 bases from J, the gap between germline ends came to 23 bases. The CDR3 here is CASSIRGPEISSMNTEAFF. The CDR3 DNA is TGTGCCAGTAGTATCCGAGGACCGGAGATTTCCTCCATGAACACTGAAGCTTTCTTT.

The rearrangement uses TRBV4-1 and TRBJ1-2; 8 nucleotides line up with TRBD1. The CDR3 length is 14 residues. The V gene end was trimmed by 0 bases and the J gene end by 13 bases; junction bases not matched to a gene: 10. Germline lookup yields CDR1 MGHRA and CDR2 YSYEKL. The CDR3 DNA sequence: TGCGCCAGCAGCCAAGACCCCGGGACAGGAGGAACCACCTTC. The encoded protein is CASSQDPGTGGTTF.

This clonotype was observed many times. The chain carries TRBV7-8 and TRBJ1-6; weak D call: TRBD1 (6 bases). The germline V gene encodes CDR1 SGHVS and CDR2 FQNEAQ. The CDR3 consists of 15 residues. The germline V and J ends were trimmed by 4 bases and 4 bases, with 11 bases remaining between them. Written as DNA, the CDR3 is TGTGCCAGCAGCTCCCAAGGGGGGTATAATTCACCCCTCCACTTT. This gives the protein CASSSQGGYNSPLHF. The complete variable domain, with remaining parts taken from reference TRBV7-8 and TRBJ1-6, reads GAGVSQSPRYKVAKRGQDVALRCDPISGHVSLFWYQQALGQGPEFLTYFQNEAQLDKSGLPSDRFFAERPEGSVSTLKIQRTQQEDSAVYLCASSSQGGYNSPLHFGNGTRLTVT.

The chain carries TRBV25-1 and TRBJ1-1; D not certain. The V end was cut by 5 bases, the J end by 0 bases, with 19 bases between. Looked up from germline, CDR1 is MGHDK and CDR2 is SYGVNS. The CDR3 spans 17 residues. The CDR3 protein is CASSSYRGGIMNTEAFF. The CDR3 nucleotides are TGTGCCAGCAGTTCCTATCGGGGAGGAATAATGAACACTGAAGCTTTCTTT.

This clonotype was counted only a few times. The rearrangement joins TRBV5-1 to TRBJ1-2, with D unresolved. The CDR3 loop spans 15 amino acids. Trimming pared 3 bases from V and 4 bases from J, leaving 16 bases between. CDR1 and CDR2 from the germline V gene are SGHRS and YFSETQ. The CDR3 loop reads CASSSAGRLSYGYTF. In DNA form, the CDR3 reads TGCGCCAGCAGCTCGGCCGGACGTCTCTCCTATGGCTACACCTTC.

This clonotype was detected many times. J is TRBJ1-3 and V is TRBV4-3, with D possibly being TRBD1 (6 bases). CDR3 length equals 14 residues. V lost 1 base and J 2 bases, leaving 6 bases between the germline ends. Germline V lookup: CDR1 LGHNA, CDR2 YSLEER. Here the CDR3 reads CASSQGTAGNTIYF. DNA for the CDR3: TGCGCCAGCAGCCAAGGGACAGCTGGAAACACCATATATTTT.